The 18 T cell receptor beta chains below come from one sample, sequenced in a study of T cell responses to AZD1222 COVID-19 vaccine. Data came from immunoSEQ multiplex PCR; TCRdb stores just in-frame clones and leaves some out. Of tens of thousands of clones in the sample, around three quarters were seen once. The sample here was peripheral blood, taken on day 0 of AZD1222 vaccination. The receptor set was obtained from an adult in good health.

The CDR3 DNA reads as TGCGCCAGCAGCGCCGGGGCAACTGGAGAGACCCAGTACTTC. Amino acids: CASSAGATGETQYF. V gene TRBV5-1 combines with J gene TRBJ2-5; D is possibly TRBD1 or TRBD2 (5 bases each). The V end lost 4 bases, the J end lost 4 bases, and 14 bases lay between the germline ends. There are 14 residues in the CDR3. Germline V gene sequence: CDR1 SGHRS, CDR2 YFSETQ.

The rearrangement joins TRBV7-2 to TRBJ1-1, with D possibly matching TRBD1 (5 bases). CDR1 and CDR2 from the germline V gene are SGHTA and FQGNSA. The CDR3 sequence is 15 residues long. Trimming left V 5 bases short and J 3 bases short, with 16 bases between. The DNA of the CDR3 is TGTGCCAGCAGCCCCCAGGGTGGTAGGGACACTGAAGCTTTCTTT. Protein: CASSPQGGRDTEAFF.

This chain uses TRBV19 with TRBJ2-3; no reliable D call. CDR3 length: 12 residues. Trimming pared 5 bases from V and 4 bases from J, leaving 7 bases between. Germline loops: CDR1 LNHDA, CDR2 SQIVND (reference sequence). The CDR3 nucleotides are TGTGCCAGTAGTGACCCCCCAGATACGCAGTATTTT. Protein: CASSDPPDTQYF.

V gene TRBV6-5 combines with J gene TRBJ1-2; D gene ambiguous. Trimming took 5 bases from V and 5 from J, leaving 12 bases between them. The CDR3 extends over 13 amino acids. In germline, CDR1 is MNHEY, CDR2 SVGAGI. The CDR3 loop is CASSSDNRYGYTF. The CDR3 nucleotides are TGTGCCAGCAGTAGTGACAACCGTTATGGCTACACCTTC.

The V gene is TRBV30, the J gene TRBJ1-2; no firm D call. Germline CDR1 reads GTSNPN; CDR2 reads SVGIG (reference sequence). The germline V and J ends were trimmed by 0 bases and 8 bases, with 7 bases remaining between them. The CDR3 consists of 11 residues. CDR3 sequence: CAWSVGGGYTF. The CDR3, as DNA: TGTGCCTGGAGTGTAGGAGGGGGCTACACCTTC.

V and J are TRBV5-8 and TRBJ1-5, with D hard to call. Germline V gene lookup returns CDR1 SGHTS and CDR2 YDEGEE. This CDR3 spans 16 amino acids. The V gene lost 0 bases and the J gene lost 0 bases, with 10 bases spanning the gap. The CDR3 loop is CASSLAPSYSNQPQHF. CDR3 nucleotides: TGTGCCAGCAGCTTGGCCCCCAGCTATAGCAATCAGCCCCAGCATTTT.

V is TRBV7-8 and J is TRBJ2-7, with 9 bases fitting TRBD2. CDR1 is SGHVS, CDR2 FQNEAQ, per germline. The ends lost 2 bases at V and 0 bases at J; junction bases unmatched: 5. This CDR3 is 16 amino acids long. The CDR3 loop reads CASSLRVAGDSYEQYF. The CDR3 bases are TGTGCCAGCAGCTTACGGGTAGCGGGGGACTCCTACGAGCAGTACTTC.

The rearrangement joins TRBV3-1 (or the pseudogene TRBV3-2) to TRBJ2-5; TRBD2 agrees at 15 bases. Germline loops: CDR1 LGHDT, CDR2 YNNKEL (reference sequence). The CDR3 runs 17 residues. The junction had 8 bases not matched to a gene; V was cut back by 4 bases and J by 5 bases. Written as DNA, the CDR3 is TGTGCCAGCAGCCTGAGGACTAGCGGGGGGGCTAGGGAGACCCAGTACTTC. This codes for CASSLRTSGGARETQYF.

The V and J genes are TRBV3-1 (or the pseudogene TRBV3-2) and TRBJ1-5; no firm D call. V dropped 2 bases and J dropped 0 bases, with 5 bases sitting between them. Per the germline V gene, CDR1 is LGHDT and CDR2 is YNNKEL (reference sequence). This CDR3 is built from 14 residues. The CDR3 DNA follows: TGTGCCAGCAGCCAACGTAATAGCAATCAGCCCCAGCATTTT. Its translation is CASSQRNSNQPQHF.

This clone was observed a handful of times. V and J are TRBV19 and TRBJ1-5; D is perhaps TRBD1 (5 bases). Germline CDR1 is LNHDA and CDR2 is SQIVND (reference sequence). This CDR3 comprises 15 residues. V lost 2 bases and J lost 1, with 9 bases in between. In DNA, the CDR3 is TGTGCCAGTAGTATAAAGGGGTTGAGCAATCAGCCCCAGCATTTT. This encodes CASSIKGLSNQPQHF. Supplemented by reference TRBV19 and TRBJ1-5, the full variable domain reads DGGITQSPKYLFRKEGQNVTLSCEQNLNHDAMYWYRQDPGQGLRLIYYSQIVNDFQKGDIAEGYSVSREKKESFPLTVTSAQKNPTAFYLCASSIKGLSNQPQHFGDGTRLSIL.

This clone has just a few counts. The chain is built from TRBV2 and TRBJ1-3, with D maybe TRBD1 (6 bases). The CDR3 has 17 amino acids. CDR1 is SNHLY and CDR2 is FYNNEI in the germline V gene. V was cut by 2 bases and J by 3 bases, with 17 bases left in between. The CDR3 DNA follows: TGTGCCAGCAGTGAAACCCCGGGGGCGATAATTGGAAACACCATATATTTT. This codes for CASSETPGAIIGNTIYF.

In this sample, this clone turned up a few times. DNA for the CDR3: TGCGCCAGCAGCCAGCAGGGGGACACTGAAGCTTTCTTT. Its protein product is CASSQQGDTEAFF. J is TRBJ1-1 and V is TRBV5-1, with 7 bases that match TRBD1. The CDR3 runs to 13 residues. The trim removed 4 bases at V and 3 bases at J, leaving 3 bases unmatched. Germline CDR1 and CDR2: SGHRS and YFSETQ.

This clone occurred a few times. The chain carries TRBV27 and TRBJ2-4; maybe TRBD1 (6 bases). The CDR3 extends over 16 amino acids. In germline, CDR1 is MNHEY, CDR2 SMNVEV (reference sequence). The V and J ends lost 5 bases and 0 bases respectively, with 14 bases between them. The CDR3 reads CASSPRQEIAKNIQYF. The CDR3, as DNA: TGTGCCAGCAGTCCACGACAGGAGATAGCCAAAAACATTCAGTACTTC.

CDR3 loop: CASSSGGGNYGYTF. In DNA, the CDR3 is TGTGCCAGCAGCTCAGGGGGAGGGAACTATGGCTACACCTTC. The chain recombines TRBV7-2 with TRBJ1-2; 7 bases line up with TRBD1. This CDR3 comprises 14 residues. CDR1 SGHTA and CDR2 FQGNSA come from the germline V gene. With V trimmed by 4 bases and J by 2 bases, 4 bases remained unmatched.

The gene calls are TRBV28 and TRBJ1-5; the D is unclear. V was trimmed by 3 bases and J by 1 base, leaving 7 bases between them. Germline V gene lookup returns CDR1 MDHEN and CDR2 SYDVKM. The CDR3 loop spans 14 amino acids. The chain's CDR3 is CASSFLGSNQPQHF. Here the CDR3 DNA reads TGTGCCAGCAGTTTTTTGGGAAGCAATCAGCCCCAGCATTTT.

The rearrangement uses TRBV7-2 and TRBJ2-5, with D maybe TRBD2 (6 bases). Trimming cost V 5 bases and J 3 bases, with 16 bases left between them. Germline V gene sequence: CDR1 SGHTA, CDR2 FQGNSA. The CDR3 is 15 residues long. CDR3 DNA: TGTGCCAGCAGCCGCGGAGGGGTGGGGGAAGAGACCCAGTACTTC. Protein: CASSRGGVGEETQYF.

This chain connects TRBV19 to TRBJ2-2, with D uncertain. The CDR3 covers 16 residues. Germline values: CDR1 LNHDA, CDR2 SQIVND (reference sequence). V was clipped by 7 bases and J by 0 bases, with 15 bases between them. The CDR3 protein is CASTSFWAANTGELFF. The CDR3 nucleotides read TGTGCCAGTACCTCATTTTGGGCAGCGAACACCGGGGAGCTGTTTTTT.

This clone was seen a single time. This rearrangement joins TRBV7-2 to TRBJ1-1; D call uncertain. The V end lost 2 bases, the J end lost 1 base, and 5 bases lay between the germline ends. The CDR3 runs 13 residues. Germline values: CDR1 SGHTA, CDR2 FQGNSA. CDR3 protein: CASSLQKNTEAFF. The CDR3 bases are TGTGCCAGCAGCTTACAGAAGAACACTGAAGCTTTCTTT.